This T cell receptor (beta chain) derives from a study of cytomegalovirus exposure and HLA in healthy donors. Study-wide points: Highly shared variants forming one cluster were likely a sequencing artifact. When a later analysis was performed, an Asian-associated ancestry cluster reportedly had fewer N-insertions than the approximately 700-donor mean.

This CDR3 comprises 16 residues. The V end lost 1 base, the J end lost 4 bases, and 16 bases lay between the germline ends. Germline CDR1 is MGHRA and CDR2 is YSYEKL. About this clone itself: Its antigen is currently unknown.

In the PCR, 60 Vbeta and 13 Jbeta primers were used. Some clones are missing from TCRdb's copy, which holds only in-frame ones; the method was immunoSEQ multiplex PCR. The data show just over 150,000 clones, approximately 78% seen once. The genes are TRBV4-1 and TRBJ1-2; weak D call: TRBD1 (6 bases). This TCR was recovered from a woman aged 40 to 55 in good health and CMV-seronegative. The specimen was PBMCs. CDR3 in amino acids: CASSQGRGALIYGYTF. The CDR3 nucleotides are TGCGCCAGCAGCCAAGGCCGGGGGGCGCTTATCTATGGCTACACCTTC.